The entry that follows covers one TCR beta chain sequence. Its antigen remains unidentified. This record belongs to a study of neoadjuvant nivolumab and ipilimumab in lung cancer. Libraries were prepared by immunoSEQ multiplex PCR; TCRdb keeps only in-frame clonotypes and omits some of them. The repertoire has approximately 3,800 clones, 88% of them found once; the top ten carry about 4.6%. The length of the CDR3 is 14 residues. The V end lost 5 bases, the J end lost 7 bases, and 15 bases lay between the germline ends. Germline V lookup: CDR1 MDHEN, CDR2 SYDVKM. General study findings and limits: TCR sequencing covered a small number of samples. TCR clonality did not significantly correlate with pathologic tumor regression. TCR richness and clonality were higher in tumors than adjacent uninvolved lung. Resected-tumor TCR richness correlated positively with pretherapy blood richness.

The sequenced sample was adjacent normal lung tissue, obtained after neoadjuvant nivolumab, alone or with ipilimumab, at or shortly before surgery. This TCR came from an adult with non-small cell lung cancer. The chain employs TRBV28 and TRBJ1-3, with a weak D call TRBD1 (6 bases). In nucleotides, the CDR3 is TGTGCCAGCAGTCCCAACAGGGAGGTGAACACCATATATTTT. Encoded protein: CASSPNREVNTIYF.